The rows below give T cell receptor beta chains drawn from one sample of a study of neurological immune-mediated disorders. TCRdb independently ran MiXCR on the 5' RACE reads; one entry per CDR3 protein. The table has roughly 90,000 distinct CDR3 sequences, under 4.5% seen once. Source material: PBMCs. These receptors were taken from a woman between 50 and 59 years old with multiple sclerosis. Each CDR3 is given with its conserved first and last residue. D genes are given only for firm matches. Clone sizes are shown as once, few, many or a size class.

J gene,V gene,clone size,D gene,CDR3 DNA,CDR3 protein
TRBJ2-2,TRBV5-1,many,TRBD1,TGCGCCAGCAGCTTGACAGGGGGCCTCACCGGGGAGCTGTTTTTT,CASSLTGGLTGELFF
TRBJ2-5,TRBV20-1,many,TRBD2,TGCAGTGCTAGAGTAGCGGGGGGAGAGACCCAGTACTTC,CSARVAGGETQYF
TRBJ2-7,TRBV20-1,many,-,TGCAGTGCTAACCCCTCTTTAGGAGAACGATACGAGCAGTACTTC,CSANPSLGERYEQYF
TRBJ1-2,TRBV4-3,many,-,TGCGCCAGCAGCCAGGGACTCACAGAGGCGTATGGCTACACCTTC,CASSQGLTEAYGYTF
TRBJ2-5,TRBV7-2,many,-,TGTGCCAGCAGCTATAACGGGGCAGGCGGGACCCAGTACTTC,CASSYNGAGGTQYF
TRBJ2-7,TRBV29-1,many,TRBD1,TGCAGCGTGGAGGACAGGACCTACGAGCAGTACTTC,CSVEDRTYEQYF
TRBJ2-7,TRBV5-8,many,-,TGTGCCAGCAGCGTCCCTAGGACAACCTCTTCTAGTTCCTACGAGCAGTACTTC,CASSVPRTTSSSSYEQYF
TRBJ1-6,TRBV20-1,many,TRBD1,TGCAGTGCTATGGACAGGGTATGGTCACCCCTCCACTTT,CSAMDRVWSPLHF
TRBJ2-2,TRBV10-3,many,-,TGTGCCATCAGTGAGTCGAGGAGGGGTCCGAGCACCGGGGAGCTGTTTTTT,CAISESRRGPSTGELFF
TRBJ2-1,TRBV5-1,many,TRBD1,TGCGCCAGCAGCCAAGTCGGGACAGGGGGCAATGAGCAGTTCTTC,CASSQVGTGGNEQFF
TRBJ1-5,TRBV10-3,many,-,TGTGCCATCAGTGAGAGACCCGGGGGTCAGCCCCAGCATTTT,CAISERPGGQPQHF
TRBJ2-7,TRBV29-1,many,-,TGCAGCGTTCGGACAGCTTACTCCTACGAGCAGTACTTC,CSVRTAYSYEQYF
TRBJ2-3,TRBV29-1,many,-,TGCAGCGTTGTCCCCCCAGGCCGCACAGATACGCAGTATTTT,CSVVPPGRTDTQYF
TRBJ2-2,TRBV4-2,many,-,TGTGCCAGCAGCCAAGCTACTCTCCCGGGTCTTGGGGGGCACACCGGGGAGCTGTTTTTT,CASSQATLPGLGGHTGELFF
TRBJ2-5,TRBV7-2,many,-,TGTGCCAGCAGCTCGAGGACTGGGGGGGAGACCCAGTACTTC,CASSSRTGGETQYF
TRBJ2-5,TRBV12-3/TRBV12-4,many,TRBD1,TGTGCCAGCAGTCCACGGACAGGGTTGAAGACCCAGTACTTC,CASSPRTGLKTQYF
TRBJ2-7,TRBV6-5,many,TRBD1,TGTGCCAGCAGTTACGGCTCTTCGGGGGACAGGGACTACGAGCAGTACTTC,CASSYGSSGDRDYEQYF
TRBJ1-1,TRBV5-1,few,-,TGCGCCAGCAGCTTGATGGTACAGCAGAACACTGAAGCTTTCTTT,CASSLMVQQNTEAFF
TRBJ1-4,TRBV11-2,many,-,TGTGCCAGCACCCCCGGCGGGTATGAAAAACTGTTTTTT,CASTPGGYEKLFF
TRBJ2-2,TRBV11-2,few,TRBD1,TGTGCCAGCAGCTTAGTTGGCGCCCCCTGGGTAGACAGGGAATGGAGCGGGGAGCTGTTTTTT,CASSLVGAPWVDREWSGELFF
TRBJ2-1,TRBV20-1,many,-,TGCAGTGCTAGAGGCAGAAATGAGCAGTTCTTC,CSARGRNEQFF
TRBJ2-1,TRBV9,many,TRBD1,TGTGCCAGCAGCGCTTACAGGGGAACCTACAATGAGCAGTTCTTC,CASSAYRGTYNEQFF
TRBJ2-1,TRBV7-2,many,TRBD1,TGTGCCAGCAGCCCCCCGGGACAGTGGAATGAGCAGTTCTTC,CASSPPGQWNEQFF
TRBJ1-6,TRBV7-9,many,TRBD1,TGTGCCAGCAGCCCGATAATCCGGACAGGAATTTTCTCACCCCTCCACTTT,CASSPIIRTGIFSPLHF
TRBJ1-1,TRBV6-1,many,-,TGTGCCAGCAAACTGGGGACCATGAACACTGAAGCTTTCTTT,CASKLGTMNTEAFF
TRBJ2-5,TRBV15,many,TRBD2,TGTGCCACCAGCAGAGTTATTCGGGGGTTGGCTAGCGGGGGGCAAGAGACCCAGTACTTC,CATSRVIRGLASGGQETQYF
TRBJ1-4,TRBV7-9,many,-,TGTGCCAGCAGCCCACGACGTGGACAGACTAATGAAAAACTGTTTTTT,CASSPRRGQTNEKLFF
TRBJ2-7,TRBV23-1,many,-,TGCGCCAGCAGGACAGGAATACGCCTCTACGAGCAGTACTTC,CASRTGIRLYEQYF